This TCR beta chain was identified during a study of blood T cell repertoires in COVID-19 (dated by TCRdb to 2020 to 2022). The study in broad terms: Collaborator samples came from the United States, Italy and Spain and covered acute and convalescent phases of COVID-19. The prospective study material was composed of cDNA or gDNA derived from T cells, B-cell-depleted T cells, or PBMCs. The dataset comprised deeply sampled blood TCRbeta repertoires from subjects exposed to, actively infected with, or recovered from COVID-19. A freely available public database, intended as a resource for researchers studying the immune response to SARS-CoV-2, is where the repertoires were released. Samples came from the ongoing ImmuneRACE study (first 160 participants) plus 1,254 subjects from 6 global collaborators. Sample metadata almost always included a de-identified subject ID, COVID-19 status, age in years and sex. Where available, HLA class I and class II types were obtained from metadata supplied by the sample provider rather than from assay-based typing. The paper as a whole reports these results and caveats: How much clinical and demographic metadata was included differed by source and by participant, and the metadata was provided uncurated.

This clone appeared a few times. It has no known antigen specificity. No clone much larger than this one lies a single base away; base qualities are absent. Enrolling through a virtual design, the prospective study's participants ranged in age from roughly 18 to 95 years and lived across roughly 23 United States geographic areas. In the prospective study, participants were assigned to cohorts based on the clinical history participants reported in a screening survey and a study questionnaire. In the prospective study, mobile phlebotomists collected whole blood, serum and a nasopharyngeal or oropharyngeal swab from each participant. Prospective study participants could optionally give additional blood draws and questionnaires over an approximately 2-month period. Blood samples from the prospective study were shipped frozen or at room temperature prior to DNA extraction. TCRbeta CDR3 regions were amplified from genomic DNA using the immunoSEQ Assay, a bias-controlled multiplex PCR. On the study's bioinformatics: Nucleated cell counts per sample were estimated from amplification of reference gene primers within the assay. Sequence reads were collapsed and filtered to measure the absolute abundance of every unique TCRbeta CDR3 rearrangement. For each sample, productive Simpson clonality was calculated as the square root of Simpson's diversity index over productive rearrangements. TCRdb obtained this table from immuneACCESS and retained in-frame rearrangements with V and J assigned. These tables miss some clones; where compared with another copy, unresolved V genes account for less than half of the shortfall, and the remainder is unexplained. V, J and clone size are those of that table, while D and trimming were read from the DNA. A total of roughly 240,000 clones appear in this sample, about 91% of them only once. Approximately 2.8% of the sample is taken by the ten largest.

V gives up 5 bases and J gives up 6 bases, and the segment between their germline ends measures 19 bases. Spanning cysteine to phenylalanine, the CDR3 consists of 15 amino acids. The entry retains the CDR3 DNA only, 45 bases that are in frame from base 1. CDR1 and CDR2 (SEHNR, FQNEAQ) derive from the germline V gene (reference sequence). The clonotype comes from a young woman with acute COVID-19. This chain is built from TRBV7-9 and TRBJ1-2; D gene: possibly TRBD1, on 5 matching bases. The sequencing sample was made of PBMCs or T cells enriched from blood (not recorded which). The DNA sequence follows: TGTGCCAGCAGCCCCAATGTGGGAGGGGCGGATGGCTACACCTTC. The encoded protein is CASSPNVGGADGYTF.